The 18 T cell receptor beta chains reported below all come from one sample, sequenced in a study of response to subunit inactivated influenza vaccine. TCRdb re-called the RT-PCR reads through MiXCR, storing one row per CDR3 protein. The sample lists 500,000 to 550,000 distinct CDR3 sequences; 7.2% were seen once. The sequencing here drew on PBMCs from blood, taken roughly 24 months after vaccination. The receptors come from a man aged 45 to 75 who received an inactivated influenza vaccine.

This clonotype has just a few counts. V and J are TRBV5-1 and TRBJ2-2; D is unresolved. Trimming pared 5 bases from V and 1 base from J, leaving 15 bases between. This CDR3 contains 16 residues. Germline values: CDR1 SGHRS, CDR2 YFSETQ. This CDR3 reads CASRGSLTWNTGELFF. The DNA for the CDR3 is TGCGCCAGCAGGGGCTCGTTGACTTGGAACACCGGGGAGCTGTTTTTT.

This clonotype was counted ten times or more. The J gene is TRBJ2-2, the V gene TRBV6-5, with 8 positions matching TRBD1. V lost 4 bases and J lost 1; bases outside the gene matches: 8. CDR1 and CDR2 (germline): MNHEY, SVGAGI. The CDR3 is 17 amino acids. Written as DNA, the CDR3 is TGTGCCAGCAGTTCCCCCTCCGGGACAGGGAACACCGGGGAGCTGTTTTTT. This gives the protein CASSSPSGTGNTGELFF.

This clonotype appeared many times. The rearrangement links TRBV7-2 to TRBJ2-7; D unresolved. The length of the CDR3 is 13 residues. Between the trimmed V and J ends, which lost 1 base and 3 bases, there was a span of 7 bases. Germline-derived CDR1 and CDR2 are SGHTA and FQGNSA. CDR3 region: CASSLEGFYEQYF. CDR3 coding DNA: TGTGCCAGCAGCTTAGAGGGATTCTACGAGCAGTACTTC. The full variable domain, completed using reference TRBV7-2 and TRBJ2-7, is GAGVSQSPSNKVTEKGKDVELRCDPISGHTALYWYRQSLGQGLEFLIYFQGNSAPDKSGLPSDRFSAERTGGSVSTLTIQRTQQEDSAVYLCASSLEGFYEQYFGPGTRLTVT.

The CDR3 spells CASSAGTGGVRELFF. The CDR3 DNA is TGTGCCAGCAGCGCCGGGACAGGGGGGGTAAGGGAGCTGTTTTTT. The chain has TRBV7-2 and TRBJ2-2, with 11 bases lining up with TRBD1. The CDR3 loop spans 15 amino acids. Losses at the gene ends were 5 bases for V and 9 bases for J; bases not matched to a gene: 8. Germline lookup yields CDR1 SGHTA and CDR2 FQGNSA.

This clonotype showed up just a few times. The CDR3 nucleotides read TGTGCCGGGGGGACAGGCGCCAATAATTCACCCCTCCACTTT. It yields the protein CAGGTGANNSPLHF. This chain uses TRBV3-1 with TRBJ1-6; 8 bases match TRBD1. The CDR3 totals 14 residues. Losses at the gene ends were 11 bases for V and 5 bases for J; bases not matched to a gene: 8. The germline V gene has CDR1 LGHDT and CDR2 YNNKEL (reference sequence).

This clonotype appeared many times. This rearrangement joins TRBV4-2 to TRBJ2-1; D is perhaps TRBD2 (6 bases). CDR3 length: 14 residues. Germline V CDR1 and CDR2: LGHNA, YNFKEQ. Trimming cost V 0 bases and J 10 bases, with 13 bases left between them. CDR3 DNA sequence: TGTGCCAGCAGCCAAGATCCGGGGGAATTGGAGCAGTTCTTC. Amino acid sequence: CASSQDPGELEQFF.

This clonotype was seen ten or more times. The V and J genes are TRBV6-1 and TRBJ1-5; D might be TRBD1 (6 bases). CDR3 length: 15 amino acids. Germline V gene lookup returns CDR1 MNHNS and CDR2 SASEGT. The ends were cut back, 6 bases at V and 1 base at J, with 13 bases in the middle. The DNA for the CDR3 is TGTGCCAGCAGCGTCTCCCAGGGGAGCAATCAGCCCCAGCATTTT. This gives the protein CASSVSQGSNQPQHF.

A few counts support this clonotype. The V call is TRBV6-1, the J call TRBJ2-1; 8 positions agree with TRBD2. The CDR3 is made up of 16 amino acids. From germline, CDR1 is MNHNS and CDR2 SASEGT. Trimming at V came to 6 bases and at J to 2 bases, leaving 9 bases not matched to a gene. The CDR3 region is CASRRITSGTYNEQFF. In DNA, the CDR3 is TGTGCCAGCAGGAGGATTACTAGCGGAACCTACAATGAGCAGTTCTTC.

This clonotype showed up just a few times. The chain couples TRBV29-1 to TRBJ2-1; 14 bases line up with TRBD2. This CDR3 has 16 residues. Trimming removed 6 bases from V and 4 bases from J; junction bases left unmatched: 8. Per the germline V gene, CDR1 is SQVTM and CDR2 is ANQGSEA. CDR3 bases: TGCAGCGTCGTCGGACTAGCGGGGGGCGCATACAATGAGCAGTTCTTC. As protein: CSVVGLAGGAYNEQFF.

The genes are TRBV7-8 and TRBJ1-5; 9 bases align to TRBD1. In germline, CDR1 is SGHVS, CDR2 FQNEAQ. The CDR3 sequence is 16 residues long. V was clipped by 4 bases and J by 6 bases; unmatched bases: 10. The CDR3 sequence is CASSSYRTGELQPQHF. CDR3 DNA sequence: TGTGCCAGCAGCTCATATAGGACAGGGGAGCTTCAGCCCCAGCATTTT. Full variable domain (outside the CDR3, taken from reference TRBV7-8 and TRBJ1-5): GAGVSQSPRYKVAKRGQDVALRCDPISGHVSLFWYQQALGQGPEFLTYFQNEAQLDKSGLPSDRFFAERPEGSVSTLKIQRTQQEDSAVYLCASSSYRTGELQPQHFGDGTRLSIL.

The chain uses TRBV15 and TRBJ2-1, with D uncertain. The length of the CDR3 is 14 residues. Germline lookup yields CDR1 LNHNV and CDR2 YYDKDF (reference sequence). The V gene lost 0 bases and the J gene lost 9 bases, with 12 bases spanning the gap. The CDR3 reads CATSRDPPSGEQFF. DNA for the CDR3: TGTGCCACCAGCAGAGATCCCCCGTCCGGTGAGCAGTTCTTC.

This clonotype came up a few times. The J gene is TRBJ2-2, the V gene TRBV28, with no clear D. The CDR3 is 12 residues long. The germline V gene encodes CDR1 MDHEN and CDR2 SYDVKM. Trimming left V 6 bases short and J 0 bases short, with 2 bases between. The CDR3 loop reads CASRSNTGELFF. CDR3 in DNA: TGTGCCAGCAGATCGAACACCGGGGAGCTGTTTTTT.

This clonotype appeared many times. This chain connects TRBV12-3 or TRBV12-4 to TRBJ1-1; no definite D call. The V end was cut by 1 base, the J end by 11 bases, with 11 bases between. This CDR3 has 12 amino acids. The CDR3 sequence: CASSLGVGEAFF. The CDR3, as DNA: TGTGCCAGCAGTTTAGGGGTGGGAGAGGCTTTCTTT.

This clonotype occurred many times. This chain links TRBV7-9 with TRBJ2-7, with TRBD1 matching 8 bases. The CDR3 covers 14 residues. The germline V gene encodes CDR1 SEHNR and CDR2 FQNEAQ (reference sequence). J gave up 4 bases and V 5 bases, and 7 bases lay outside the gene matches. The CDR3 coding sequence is TGTGCCAGCAGCCCCGGGACAGGTTTGTACGAGCAGTACTTC. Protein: CASSPGTGLYEQYF.

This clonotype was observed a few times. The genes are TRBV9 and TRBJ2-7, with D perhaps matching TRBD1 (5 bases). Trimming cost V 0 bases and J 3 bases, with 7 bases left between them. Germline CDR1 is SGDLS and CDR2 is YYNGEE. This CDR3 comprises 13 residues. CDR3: CASSVEDNYEQYF. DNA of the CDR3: TGTGCCAGCAGCGTAGAGGACAACTACGAGCAGTACTTC.

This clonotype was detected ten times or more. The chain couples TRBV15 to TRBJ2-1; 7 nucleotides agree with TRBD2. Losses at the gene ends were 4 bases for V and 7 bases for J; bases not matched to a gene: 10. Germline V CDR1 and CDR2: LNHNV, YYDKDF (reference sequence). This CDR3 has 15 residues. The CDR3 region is CATSKLGLSLNEQFF. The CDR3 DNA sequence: TGTGCCACCAGCAAACTGGGACTATCCTTAAATGAGCAGTTCTTC.

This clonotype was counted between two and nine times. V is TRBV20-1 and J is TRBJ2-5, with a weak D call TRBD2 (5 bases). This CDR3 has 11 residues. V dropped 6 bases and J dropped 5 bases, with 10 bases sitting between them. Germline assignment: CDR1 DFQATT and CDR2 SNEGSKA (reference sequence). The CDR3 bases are TGCAGTGCGTATCCGGGGGAGACCCAGTACTTC. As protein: CSAYPGETQYF.

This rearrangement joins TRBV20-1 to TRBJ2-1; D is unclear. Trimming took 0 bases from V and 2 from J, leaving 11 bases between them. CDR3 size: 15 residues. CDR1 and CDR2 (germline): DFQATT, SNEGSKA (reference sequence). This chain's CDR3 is CSARDWDRTYNEQFF. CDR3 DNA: TGCAGTGCTAGAGATTGGGATAGAACCTACAATGAGCAGTTCTTC.